This T cell receptor (beta chain) was captured by sequencing in a study of blood T cell repertoires in COVID-19. The overall study: Samples taken during acute and convalescent COVID-19 were collected in the United States, Italy and Spain.

Repertoires were generated with immunoSEQ multiplex PCR, while TCRdb's copy carries only in-frame clones and drops some. This table holds about 300,000 clones, roughly 90% found once. V was trimmed by 3 bases and J by 6 bases, leaving 15 bases between them. The length of the CDR3 is 14 residues. CDR1 is SGHKS, CDR2 YYEKEE, per germline (reference sequence). V is TRBV5-5 and J is TRBJ1-1; D gene unclear. This clonotype was sampled from a man younger than 35 who had recovered from COVID-19. Specimen: peripheral blood. The CDR3 loop is CASSWAGGSAEAFF. CDR3 sequence (DNA): TGTGCCAGCAGCTGGGCAGGAGGGAGCGCTGAAGCTTTCTTT.